This T cell receptor beta chain was documented in a study of cytomegalovirus exposure and HLA in healthy donors. Across the whole study: Tens of millions of unique TCRs, all from HLA-typed donors, were included in an early release of the data. General study points: The study put 150 to 200 TCR beta chains on its list as cytomegalovirus-associated. A highly shared variant cluster was judged a likely technical artifact.

Of note for this clone: The antigen remains unidentified.

Use of 60 Vbeta and 13 Jbeta primers characterized the PCR. Produced via immunoSEQ multiplex PCR; TCRdb's table is partial and in-frame only. The table has roughly 68,000 clones, roughly 80% seen once; the top ten hold roughly 7.4%. Sequencing was done on a sample of PBMCs. The clonotype was recovered from a woman aged 25 to 39 in good health and CMV-seropositive.

CDR3 bases: TGTGCCACCAGCCGGGGGACAGGGGGCAACTATGGCTACACCTTC. Amino acids: CATSRGTGGNYGYTF. The V call is TRBV15, the J call TRBJ1-2; 12 nucleotides agree with TRBD1. Per the germline V gene, CDR1 is LNHNV and CDR2 is YYDKDF (reference sequence). This CDR3 spans 15 amino acids. The V and J ends lost 5 bases and 2 bases, in that order; junction bases with no gene match: 3.